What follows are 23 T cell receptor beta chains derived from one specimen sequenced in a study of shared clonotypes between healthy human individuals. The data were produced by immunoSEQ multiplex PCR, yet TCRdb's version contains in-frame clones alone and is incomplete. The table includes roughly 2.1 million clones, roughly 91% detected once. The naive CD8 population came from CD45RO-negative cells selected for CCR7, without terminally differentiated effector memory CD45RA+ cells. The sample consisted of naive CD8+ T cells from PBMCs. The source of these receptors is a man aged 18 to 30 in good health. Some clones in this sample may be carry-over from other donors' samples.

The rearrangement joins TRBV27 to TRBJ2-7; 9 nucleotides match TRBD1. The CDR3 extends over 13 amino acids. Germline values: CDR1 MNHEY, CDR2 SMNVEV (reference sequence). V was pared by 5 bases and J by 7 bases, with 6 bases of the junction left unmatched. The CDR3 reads CASSPGTGSEQYF. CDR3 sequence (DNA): TGTGCCAGCAGTCCAGGGACAGGGAGTGAGCAGTACTTC.

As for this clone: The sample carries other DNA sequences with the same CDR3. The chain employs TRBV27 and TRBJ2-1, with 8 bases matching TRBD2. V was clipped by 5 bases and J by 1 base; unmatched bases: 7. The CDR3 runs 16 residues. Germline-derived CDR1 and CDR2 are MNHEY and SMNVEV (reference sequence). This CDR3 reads CASSPSAGASYNEQFF. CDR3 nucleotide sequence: TGTGCCAGCAGTCCCTCAGCGGGAGCTTCCTACAATGAGCAGTTCTTC.

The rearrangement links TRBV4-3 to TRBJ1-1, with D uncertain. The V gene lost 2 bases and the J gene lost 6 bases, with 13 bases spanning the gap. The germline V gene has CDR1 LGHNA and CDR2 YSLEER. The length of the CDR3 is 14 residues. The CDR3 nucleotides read TGCGCCAGCAGCCAATTCTCCCGAGATGCTGAAGCTTTCTTT. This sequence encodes CASSQFSRDAEAFF.

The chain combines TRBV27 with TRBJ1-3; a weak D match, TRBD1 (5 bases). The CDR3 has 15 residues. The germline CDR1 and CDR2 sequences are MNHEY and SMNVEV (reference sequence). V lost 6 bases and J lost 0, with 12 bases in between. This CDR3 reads CASSPDRTSGNTIYF. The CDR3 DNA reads TGTGCCAGCAGCCCCGACAGAACCTCTGGAAACACCATATATTTT.

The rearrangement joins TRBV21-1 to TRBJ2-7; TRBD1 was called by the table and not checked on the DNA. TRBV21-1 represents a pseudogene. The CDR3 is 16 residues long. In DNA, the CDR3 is TGTGCCAGCAGCTGTGGGTGGGACAGGGCTTTCTACGAGCAGTACTTC. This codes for CASSCGWDRAFYEQYF.

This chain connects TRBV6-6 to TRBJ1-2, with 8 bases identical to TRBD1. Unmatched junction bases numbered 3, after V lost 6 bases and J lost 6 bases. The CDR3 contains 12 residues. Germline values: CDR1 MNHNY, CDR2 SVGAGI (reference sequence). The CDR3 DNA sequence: TGTGCCAGCAGCTGGACAGGGCATGGCTACACCTTC. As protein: CASSWTGHGYTF.

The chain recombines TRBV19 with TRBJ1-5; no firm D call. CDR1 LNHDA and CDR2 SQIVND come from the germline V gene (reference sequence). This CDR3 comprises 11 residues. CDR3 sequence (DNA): TGTGCTACGATTCTTCTACAGCCCCAGCATTTT. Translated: CATILLQPQHF.

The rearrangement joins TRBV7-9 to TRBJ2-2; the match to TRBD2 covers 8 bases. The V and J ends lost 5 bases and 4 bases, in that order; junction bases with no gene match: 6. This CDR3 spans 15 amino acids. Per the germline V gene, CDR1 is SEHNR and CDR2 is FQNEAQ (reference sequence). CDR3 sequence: CASSGREDITGELFF. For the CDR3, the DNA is TGTGCCAGCAGCGGGCGGGAGGACATCACCGGGGAGCTGTTTTTT. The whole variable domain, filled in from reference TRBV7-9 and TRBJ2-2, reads DTGVSQNPRHKITKRGQNVTFRCDPISEHNRLYWYRQTLGQGPEFLTYFQNEAQLEKSRLLSDRFSAERPKGSFSTLEIQRTEQGDSAMYLCASSGREDITGELFFGEGSRLTVL.

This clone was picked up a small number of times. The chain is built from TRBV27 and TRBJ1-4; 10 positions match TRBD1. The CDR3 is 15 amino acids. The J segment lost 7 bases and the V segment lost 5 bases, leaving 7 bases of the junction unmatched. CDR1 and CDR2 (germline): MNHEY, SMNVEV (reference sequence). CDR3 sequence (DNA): TGTGCCAGCAGTGATCGGACAGGGGGTCGTGAAAAACTGTTTTTT. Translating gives CASSDRTGGREKLFF. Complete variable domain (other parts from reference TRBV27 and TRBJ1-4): EAQVTQNPRYLITVTGKKLTVTCSQNMNHEYMSWYRQDPGLGLRQIYYSMNVEVTDKGDVPEGYKVSRKEKRNFPLILESPSPNQTSLYFCASSDRTGGREKLFFGSGTQLSVL.

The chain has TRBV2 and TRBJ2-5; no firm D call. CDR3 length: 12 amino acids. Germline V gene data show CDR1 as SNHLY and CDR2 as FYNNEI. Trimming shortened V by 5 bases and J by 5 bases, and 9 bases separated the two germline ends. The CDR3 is CASSRGMETQYF. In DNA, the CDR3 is TGTGCCAGCAGTAGAGGCATGGAGACCCAGTACTTC.

The CDR3 is CASSTPSLLGENYGYTF. In DNA form, the CDR3 reads TGTGCCAGCAGCACCCCTTCCTTACTAGGGGAAAACTATGGCTACACCTTC. The V call is TRBV5-6, the J call TRBJ1-2; possible D gene TRBD1, 5 bases. The V gene's germline CDR1 is SGHDT and CDR2 YYEEEE. The V end was cut by 4 bases, the J end by 2 bases, with 21 bases between. CDR3 size: 17 residues.

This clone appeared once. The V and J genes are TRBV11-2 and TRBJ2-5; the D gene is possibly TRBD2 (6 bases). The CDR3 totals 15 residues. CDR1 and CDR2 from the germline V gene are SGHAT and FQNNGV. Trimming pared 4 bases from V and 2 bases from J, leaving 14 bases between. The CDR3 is CASSSGDLLQETQYF. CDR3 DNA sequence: TGTGCCAGCAGCTCGGGGGACTTACTACAAGAGACCCAGTACTTC.

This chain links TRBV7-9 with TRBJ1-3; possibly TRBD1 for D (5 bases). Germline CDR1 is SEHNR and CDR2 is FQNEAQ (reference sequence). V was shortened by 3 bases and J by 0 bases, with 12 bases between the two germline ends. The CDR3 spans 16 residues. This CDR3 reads CASSFIGHLSGNTIYF. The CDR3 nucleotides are TGTGCCAGCAGCTTTATAGGACATCTCTCTGGAAACACCATATATTTT.

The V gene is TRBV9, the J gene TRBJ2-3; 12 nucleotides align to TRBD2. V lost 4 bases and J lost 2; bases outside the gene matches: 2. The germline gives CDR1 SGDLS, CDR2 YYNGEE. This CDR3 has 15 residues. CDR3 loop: CASSPSGRDTDTQYF. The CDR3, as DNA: TGTGCCAGCAGCCCTAGCGGGAGGGACACAGATACGCAGTATTTT. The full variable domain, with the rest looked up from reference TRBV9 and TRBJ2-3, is DSGVTQTPKHLITATGQRVTLRCSPRSGDLSVYWYQQSLDQGLQFLIQYYNGEERAKGNILERFSAQQFPDLHSELNLSSLELGDSALYFCASSPSGRDTDTQYFGPGTRLTVL.

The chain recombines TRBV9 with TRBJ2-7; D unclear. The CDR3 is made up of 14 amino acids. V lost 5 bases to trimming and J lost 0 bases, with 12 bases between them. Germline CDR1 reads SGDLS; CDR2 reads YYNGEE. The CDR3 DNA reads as TGTGCCAGCAGTGCAGCCTCCTTCTCCTACGAGCAGTACTTC. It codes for CASSAASFSYEQYF.

The CDR3 sequence is CATAETGYEQYF. CDR3 DNA: TGTGCCACCGCCGAGACAGGCTACGAGCAGTACTTC. J is TRBJ2-7 and V is TRBV28; perhaps TRBD1 as D (6 bases). CDR3 length equals 12 residues. The ends were cut back, 10 bases at V and 3 bases at J, with 13 bases in the middle. CDR1 is MDHEN, CDR2 SYDVKM, per germline.

The CDR3: CASSPQGASGLYYNEQFF. The DNA for the CDR3 is TGTGCCAGCAGTCCCCAAGGGGCTAGCGGACTCTATTACAATGAGCAGTTCTTC. The genes are TRBV27 and TRBJ2-1; 7 positions agree with TRBD2. Germline V CDR1 and CDR2: MNHEY, SMNVEV (reference sequence). CDR3 length equals 18 residues. Trimming took 5 bases from V and 4 from J; bases not matched to a gene: 17.

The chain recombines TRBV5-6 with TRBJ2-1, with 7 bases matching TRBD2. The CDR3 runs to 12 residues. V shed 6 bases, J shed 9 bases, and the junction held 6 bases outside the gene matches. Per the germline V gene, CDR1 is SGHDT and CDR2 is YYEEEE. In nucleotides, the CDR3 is TGTGCCAGCATGGGGGGGATCGGTGAGCAGTTCTTC. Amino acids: CASMGGIGEQFF. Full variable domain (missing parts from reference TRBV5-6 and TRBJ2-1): DAGVTQSPTHLIKTRGQQVTLRCSPKSGHDTVSWYQQALGQGPQFIFQYYEEEERQRGNFPDRFSGHQFPNYSSELNVNALLLGDSALYLCASMGGIGEQFFGPGTRLTVL.

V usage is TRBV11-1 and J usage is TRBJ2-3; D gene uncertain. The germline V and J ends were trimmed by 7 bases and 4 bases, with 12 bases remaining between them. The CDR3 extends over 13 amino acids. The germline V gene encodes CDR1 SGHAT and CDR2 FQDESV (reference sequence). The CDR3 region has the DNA TGTGCCAGCACCTCCCGAGGCCCAGATACGCAGTATTTT. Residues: CASTSRGPDTQYF.

The DNA of the CDR3 is TGTGCCAGCAGTGAAGCTGTAGGAAGGGGCCGGGAGCTGTTTTTT. Translating gives CASSEAVGRGRELFF. The chain links TRBV6-1 to TRBJ2-2; possibly TRBD1 for D (5 bases). Between the trimmed V and J ends, which lost 0 bases and 9 bases, there was a span of 14 bases. There are 15 residues in the CDR3. Germline CDR1 is MNHNS and CDR2 is SASEGT.

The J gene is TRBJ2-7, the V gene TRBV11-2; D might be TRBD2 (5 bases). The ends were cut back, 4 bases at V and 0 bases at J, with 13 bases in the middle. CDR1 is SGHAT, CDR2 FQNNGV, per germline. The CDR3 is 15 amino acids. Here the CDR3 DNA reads TGTGCCAGCAGCTATTCCGGACTCAGCTCCTACGAGCAGTACTTC. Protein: CASSYSGLSSYEQYF.

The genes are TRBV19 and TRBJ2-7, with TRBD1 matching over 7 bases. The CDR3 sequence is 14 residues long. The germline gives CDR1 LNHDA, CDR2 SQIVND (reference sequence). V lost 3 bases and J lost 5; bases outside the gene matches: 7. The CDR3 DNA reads TGTGCCAGTAGTATTTGGCAGGGGGAAAACGAGCAGTACTTC. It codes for CASSIWQGENEQYF.

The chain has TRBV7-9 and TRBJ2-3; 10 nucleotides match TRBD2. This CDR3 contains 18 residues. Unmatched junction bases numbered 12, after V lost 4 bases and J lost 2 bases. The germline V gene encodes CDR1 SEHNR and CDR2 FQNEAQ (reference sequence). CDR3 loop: CASSSAAGLAVNTDTQYF. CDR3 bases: TGTGCCAGCAGCTCCGCCGCAGGACTAGCGGTAAACACAGATACGCAGTATTTT.